The sample holds one count of the clone carrying this T cell receptor (beta chain). Germline V gene sequence: CDR1 DFQATT, CDR2 SNEGSKA (reference sequence). This CDR3 has 15 amino acids. Between the trimmed V and J ends, which lost 6 bases and 7 bases, there was a span of 22 bases. The data belong to a study of glioma-infiltrating T cells. TCR alpha and beta CDR3 regions were amplified from RNA using iRepertoire nested multiplex PCR. Input was 100-400 ng of tissue mRNA or PBMC total RNA. A single record per CDR3 protein comes from TCRdb applying MiXCR to the multiplex PCR reads. The sample records around 100,000 distinct CDR3 sequences, about 30% being singletons.

The TCR originated in a human donor with low-grade glioma or glioblastoma, undergoing nonglioma brain surgery, or in good health (not recorded which). The rearrangement joins TRBV20-1 to TRBJ1-5; D possibly corresponds to TRBD1 (5 bases). Sequencing input: glioma tissue, nonneoplastic brain tissue, or PBMCs (not recorded which). Here the CDR3 reads CSAPRVGPGIQPQHF. In DNA, the CDR3 is TGCAGTGCCCCCCGGGTGGGGCCCGGGATCCAGCCCCAGCATTTT.